This T cell receptor (beta chain) was documented in a study of T cells in tumors after PD-1 blockade. The repertoire was sequenced with immunoSEQ multiplex PCR; TCRdb's copy has only in-frame clones and lacks some. The data show over 10,000 clones, with approximately 63% seen just once and approximately 15% held by the top ten. The CDR3 sequence is 18 residues long. Germline CDR1 reads SGHTA; CDR2 reads FQGNSA. J lost 7 bases, V lost 1 base, and 16 bases had no gene match. The chain is built from TRBV7-2 and TRBJ2-7; 10 positions agree with TRBD2. The receptor was derived from a human donor with basal cell carcinoma. The specimen comprised tumor tissue, sampled before anti-PD-1 treatment. The CDR3 bases are TGTGCCAGCAGCTTAGGATTTAGGGGTCTAGCGGGAGTCGGTGAGCAGTACTTC. Translation gives CASSLGFRGLAGVGEQYF.